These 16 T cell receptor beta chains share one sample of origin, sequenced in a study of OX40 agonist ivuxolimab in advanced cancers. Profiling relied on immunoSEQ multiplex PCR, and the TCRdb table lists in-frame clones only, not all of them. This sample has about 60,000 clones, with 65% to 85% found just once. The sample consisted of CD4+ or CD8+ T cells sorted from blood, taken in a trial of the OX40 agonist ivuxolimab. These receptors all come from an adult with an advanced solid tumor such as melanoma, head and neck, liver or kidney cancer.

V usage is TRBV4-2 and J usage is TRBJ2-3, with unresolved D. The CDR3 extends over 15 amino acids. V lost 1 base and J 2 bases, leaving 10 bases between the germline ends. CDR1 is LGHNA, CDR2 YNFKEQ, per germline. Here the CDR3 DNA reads TGTGCCAGCAGCCAAGGTAGAGAACTCACAGATACGCAGTATTTT. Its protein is CASSQGRELTDTQYF.

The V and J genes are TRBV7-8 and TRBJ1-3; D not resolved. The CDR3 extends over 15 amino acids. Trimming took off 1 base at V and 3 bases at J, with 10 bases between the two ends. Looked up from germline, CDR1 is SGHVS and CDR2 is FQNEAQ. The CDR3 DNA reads TGTGCCAGCAGCTTAGGTATCTCGGGTGGAAACACCATATATTTT. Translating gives CASSLGISGGNTIYF.

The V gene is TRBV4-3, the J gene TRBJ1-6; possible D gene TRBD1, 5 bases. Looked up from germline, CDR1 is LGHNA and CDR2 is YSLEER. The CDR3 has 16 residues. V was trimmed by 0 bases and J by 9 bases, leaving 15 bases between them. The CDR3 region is CASSQEIKGTGSPLHF. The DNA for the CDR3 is TGCGCCAGCAGCCAAGAGATTAAGGGGACGGGTTCACCCCTCCACTTT.

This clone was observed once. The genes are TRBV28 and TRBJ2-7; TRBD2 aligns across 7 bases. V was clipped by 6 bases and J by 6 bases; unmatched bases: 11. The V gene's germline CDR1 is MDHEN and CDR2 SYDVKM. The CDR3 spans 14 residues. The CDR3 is CASRNGLDPGEQYF. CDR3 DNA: TGTGCCAGCAGAAACGGACTAGATCCGGGCGAGCAGTACTTC. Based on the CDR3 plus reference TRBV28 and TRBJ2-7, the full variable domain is DVKVTQSSRYLVKRTGEKVFLECVQDMDHENMFWYRQDPGLGLRLIYFSYDVKMKEKGDIPEGYSVSREKKERFSLILESASTNQTSMYLCASRNGLDPGEQYFGPGTRLTVT.

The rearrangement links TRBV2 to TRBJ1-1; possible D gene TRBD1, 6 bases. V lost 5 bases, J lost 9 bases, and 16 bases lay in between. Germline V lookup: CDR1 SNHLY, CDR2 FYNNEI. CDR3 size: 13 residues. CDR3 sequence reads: CASSSGQISQAFF. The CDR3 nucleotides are TGTGCCAGCAGTTCTGGACAGATCAGTCAAGCTTTCTTT.

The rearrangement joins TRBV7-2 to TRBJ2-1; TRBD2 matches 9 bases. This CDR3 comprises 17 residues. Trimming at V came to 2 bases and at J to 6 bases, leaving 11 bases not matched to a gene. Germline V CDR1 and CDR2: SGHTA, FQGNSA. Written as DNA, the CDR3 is TGTGCCAGCAGCTTATTGGGCGGGGGGGCCACAGTCAATGAGCAGTTCTTC. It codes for CASSLLGGGATVNEQFF.

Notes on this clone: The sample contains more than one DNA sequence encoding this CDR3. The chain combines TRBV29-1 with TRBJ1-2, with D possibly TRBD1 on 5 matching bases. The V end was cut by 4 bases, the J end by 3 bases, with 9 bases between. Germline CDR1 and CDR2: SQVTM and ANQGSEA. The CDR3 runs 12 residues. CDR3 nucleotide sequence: TGCAGCGTTGGGGAAGGGGACTATGGCTACACCTTC. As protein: CSVGEGDYGYTF.

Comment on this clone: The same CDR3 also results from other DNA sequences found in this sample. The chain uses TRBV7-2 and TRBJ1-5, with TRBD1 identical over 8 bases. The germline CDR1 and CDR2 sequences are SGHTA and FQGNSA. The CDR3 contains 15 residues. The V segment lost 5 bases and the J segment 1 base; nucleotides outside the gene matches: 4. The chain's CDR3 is CASSTRTGSNQPQHF. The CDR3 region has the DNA TGTGCCAGCAGCACCAGGACAGGGAGCAATCAGCCCCAGCATTTT.

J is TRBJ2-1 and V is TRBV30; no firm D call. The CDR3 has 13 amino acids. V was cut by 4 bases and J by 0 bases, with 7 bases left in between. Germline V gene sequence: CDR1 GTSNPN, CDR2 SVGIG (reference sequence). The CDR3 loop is CAWILSSYNEQFF. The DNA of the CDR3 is TGTGCCTGGATACTGAGCTCCTACAATGAGCAGTTCTTC.

CDR3 protein: CASSTSWGESGEQYF. The CDR3 DNA follows: TGTGCCAGTAGTACCTCTTGGGGCGAGTCGGGCGAGCAGTACTTC. The chain is built from TRBV19 and TRBJ2-7; D might be TRBD1 (5 bases). From germline, CDR1 is LNHDA and CDR2 SQIVND (reference sequence). This CDR3 has 15 amino acids. With 4 bases removed from V and 6 bases from J, the gap between germline ends came to 19 bases. The full variable domain, rest sourced from reference TRBV19 and TRBJ2-7, is DGGITQSPKYLFRKEGQNVTLSCEQNLNHDAMYWYRQDPGQGLRLIYYSQIVNDFQKGDIAEGYSVSREKKESFPLTVTSAQKNPTAFYLCASSTSWGESGEQYFGPGTRLTVT.

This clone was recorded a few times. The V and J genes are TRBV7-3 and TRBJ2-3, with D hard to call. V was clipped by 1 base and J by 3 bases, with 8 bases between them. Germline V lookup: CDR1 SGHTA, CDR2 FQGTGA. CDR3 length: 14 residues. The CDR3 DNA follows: TGTGCCAGCAGCTTAATGGGTGGGACAGATACGCAGTATTTT. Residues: CASSLMGGTDTQYF. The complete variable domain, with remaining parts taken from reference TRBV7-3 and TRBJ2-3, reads GAGVSQTPSNKVTEKGKYVELRCDPISGHTALYWYRQSLGQGPEFLIYFQGTGAADDSGLPNDRFFAVRPEGSVSTLKIQRTERGDSAVYLCASSLMGGTDTQYFGPGTRLTVL.

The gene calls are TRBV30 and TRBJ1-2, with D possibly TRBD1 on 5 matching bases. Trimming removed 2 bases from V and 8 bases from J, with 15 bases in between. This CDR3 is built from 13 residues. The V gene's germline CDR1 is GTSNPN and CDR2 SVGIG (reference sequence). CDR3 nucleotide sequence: TGTGCCTGGAGTAAGGGGTCGGCGAACGGCTACACCTTC. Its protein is CAWSKGSANGYTF. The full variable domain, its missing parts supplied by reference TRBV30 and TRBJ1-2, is SQTIHQWPATLVQPVGSPLSLECTVEGTSNPNLYWYRQAAGRGLQLLFYSVGIGQISSEVPQNLSASRPQDRQFILSSKKLLLSDSGFYLCAWSKGSANGYTFGSGTRLTVV.

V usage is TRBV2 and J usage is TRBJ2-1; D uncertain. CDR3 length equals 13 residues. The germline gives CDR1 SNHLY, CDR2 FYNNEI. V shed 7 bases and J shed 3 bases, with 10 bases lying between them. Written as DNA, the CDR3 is TGTGCCAGCACTAGGAATTACTACAATGAGCAGTTCTTC. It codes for CASTRNYYNEQFF. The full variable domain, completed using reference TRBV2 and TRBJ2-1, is EPEVTQTPSHQVTQMGQEVILRCVPISNHLYFYWYRQILGQKVEFLVSFYNNEISEKSEIFDDQFSVERPDGSNFTLKIRSTKLEDSAMYFCASTRNYYNEQFFGPGTRLTVL.

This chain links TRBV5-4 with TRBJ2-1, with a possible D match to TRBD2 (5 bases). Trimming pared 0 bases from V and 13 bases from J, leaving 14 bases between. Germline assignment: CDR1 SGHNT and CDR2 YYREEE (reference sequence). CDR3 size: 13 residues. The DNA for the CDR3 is TGTGCCAGCAGCTTGGCCAAGGACTCTGAACAGTTCTTC. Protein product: CASSLAKDSEQFF.

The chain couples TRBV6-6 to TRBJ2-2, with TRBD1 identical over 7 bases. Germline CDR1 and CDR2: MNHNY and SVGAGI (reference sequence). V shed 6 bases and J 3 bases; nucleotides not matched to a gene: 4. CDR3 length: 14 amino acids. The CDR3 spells CASRLTGDTGELFF. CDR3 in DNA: TGTGCCAGCAGGCTTACAGGGGACACCGGGGAGCTGTTTTTT.

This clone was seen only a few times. The CDR3 loop is CASSFGFNQPQHF. As DNA, the CDR3 is TGTGCCAGCAGCTTCGGGTTCAATCAGCCCCAGCATTTT. V is TRBV7-2 and J is TRBJ1-5; D uncertain. CDR3 length: 13 amino acids. CDR1 and CDR2 from the germline V gene are SGHTA and FQGNSA. Trimming shortened V by 3 bases and J by 3 bases, and 6 bases separated the two germline ends.